What follows is one T cell receptor (beta chain) and its context. This CDR3 region has 16 residues. Germline CDR1 reads KGHSH; CDR2 reads LQKENI. V shed 3 bases, J shed 0 bases, and the junction held 1 base outside the gene matches. This entry is derived from a study of blood T cell repertoires in COVID-19. Clones were read by immunoSEQ multiplex PCR, and TCRdb kept only the in-frame ones, dropping some. The sample comprises over 250,000 clones, approximately 88% of which are singletons, and roughly a tenth rests with the top ten. V gene TRBV18 combines with J gene TRBJ2-3; 12 nucleotides align to TRBD2. Sequenced input: peripheral blood. This sequence was found in a woman aged 70-85 years with COVID-19, enrolled during active disease. The CDR3 loop reads CASSPLAGGSTDTQYF. The CDR3 nucleotides read TGTGCCAGCTCACCGCTAGCGGGAGGGAGCACAGATACGCAGTATTTT.